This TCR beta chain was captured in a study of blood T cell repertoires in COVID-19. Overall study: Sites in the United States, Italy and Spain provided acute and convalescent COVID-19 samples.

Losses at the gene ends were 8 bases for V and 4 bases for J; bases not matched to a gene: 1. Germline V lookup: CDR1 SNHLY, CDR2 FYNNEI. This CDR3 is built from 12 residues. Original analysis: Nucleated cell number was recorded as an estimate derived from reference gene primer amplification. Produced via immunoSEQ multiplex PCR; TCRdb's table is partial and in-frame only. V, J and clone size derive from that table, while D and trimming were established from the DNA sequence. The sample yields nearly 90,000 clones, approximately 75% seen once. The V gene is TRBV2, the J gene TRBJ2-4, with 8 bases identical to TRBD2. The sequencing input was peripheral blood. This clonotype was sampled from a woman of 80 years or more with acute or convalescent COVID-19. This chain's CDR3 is CASGGGKNIQYF. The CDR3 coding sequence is TGTGCCAGCGGCGGGGGGAAAAACATTCAGTACTTC. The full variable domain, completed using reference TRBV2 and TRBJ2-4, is EPEVTQTPSHQVTQMGQEVILRCVPISNHLYFYWYRQILGQKVEFLVSFYNNEISEKSEIFDDQFSVERPDGSNFTLKIRSTKLEDSAMYFCASGGGKNIQYFGAGTRLSVL.